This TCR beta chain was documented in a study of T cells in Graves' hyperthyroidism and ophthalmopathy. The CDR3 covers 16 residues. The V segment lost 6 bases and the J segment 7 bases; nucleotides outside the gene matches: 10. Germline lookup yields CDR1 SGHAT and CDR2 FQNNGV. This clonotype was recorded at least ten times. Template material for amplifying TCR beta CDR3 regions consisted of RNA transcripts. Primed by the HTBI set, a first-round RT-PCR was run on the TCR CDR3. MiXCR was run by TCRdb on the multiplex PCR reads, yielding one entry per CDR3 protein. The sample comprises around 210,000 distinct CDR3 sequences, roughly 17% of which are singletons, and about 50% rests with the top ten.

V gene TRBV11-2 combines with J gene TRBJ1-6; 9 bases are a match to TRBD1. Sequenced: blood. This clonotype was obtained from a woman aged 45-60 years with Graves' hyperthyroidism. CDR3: CASSLTGGSLNSPLHF. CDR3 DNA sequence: TGTGCCAGCAGTTTAACAGGGGGCAGTTTGAATTCACCCCTCCACTTT.